This T cell receptor beta chain is drawn from a study of blood T cell repertoires in COVID-19. Data came from immunoSEQ multiplex PCR; TCRdb stores just in-frame clones and leaves some out. The sample consists of approximately 180,000 clones, 70% to 90% of them appearing once. V was pared by 1 base and J by 4 bases, with 13 bases between. This CDR3 has 16 residues. Germline-derived CDR1 and CDR2 are SGHTA and FQGNSA. The sequenced material came from peripheral blood. J is TRBJ2-2 and V is TRBV7-2; maybe TRBD1 (6 bases). The source is a man in his fifties or sixties with acute or convalescent COVID-19. CDR3 in amino acids: CASSLVGGAGTGELFF. CDR3 coding DNA: TGTGCCAGCAGCTTAGTTGGGGGCGCGGGCACCGGGGAGCTGTTTTTT.